These 29 T cell receptor beta chains were sequenced from one sample in a study of cytomegalovirus exposure and HLA in healthy donors. The primer mix had 60 Vbeta and 13 Jbeta primers. Generated by immunoSEQ multiplex PCR, the TCRdb table keeps only in-frame clones and is missing some. The data hold over 200,000 clones, with about 83% observed a single time. Sequenced: PBMCs. These TCRs come from a human donor in good health.

Here the CDR3 DNA reads TGTGCCAGCAGTGATACAAGGGAGCTATACAATGAGCAGTTCTTC. Its protein is CASSDTRELYNEQFF. The genes are TRBV6-1 and TRBJ2-1, with D perhaps matching TRBD2 (5 bases). This CDR3 is built from 15 residues. Trimming shortened V by 3 bases and J by 4 bases, and 13 bases separated the two germline ends. The germline V gene has CDR1 MNHNS and CDR2 SASEGT.

The chain employs TRBV4-1 and TRBJ1-2; 8 positions agree with TRBD1. The CDR3 is made up of 13 amino acids. CDR1 is MGHRA and CDR2 is YSYEKL in the germline V gene. Losses at the gene ends were 1 base for V and 6 bases for J; bases not matched to a gene: 1. As DNA, the CDR3 is TGCGCCAGCAGCCAAGGACAGGGGAATGGCTACACCTTC. This translates into CASSQGQGNGYTF.

This clone was seen just once. The chain links TRBV19 to TRBJ1-2; the match to TRBD1 covers 7 bases. Per the germline V gene, CDR1 is LNHDA and CDR2 is SQIVND (reference sequence). There are 13 residues in the CDR3. V trimming: 7 bases; J trimming: 1 base; junction bases outside the gene matches: 3. CDR3 DNA sequence: TGTGCCAGTACGGGACAGAATAACTATGGCTACACCTTC. As protein: CASTGQNNYGYTF.

The V gene is TRBV4-1, the J gene TRBJ2-7; tentatively, D is TRBD2 (5 bases). The CDR3 has 14 amino acids. Germline V CDR1 and CDR2: MGHRA, YSYEKL. Trimming pared 1 base from V and 4 bases from J, leaving 11 bases between. The CDR3, as DNA: TGCGCCAGCAGCCAAGGGATAGCGTCGTACGAGCAGTACTTC. Translating it yields CASSQGIASYEQYF.

The table lists this clone with a count of one. The chain uses TRBV6-4 and TRBJ2-7; 12 bases match TRBD2. Trimming cost V 2 bases and J 1 base; bases outside gene matches: 6. CDR1 MRHNA and CDR2 SNTAGT come from the germline V gene. The CDR3 length is 17 residues. This CDR3 reads CASSDTLAGGPSYEQYF. The CDR3 DNA sequence: TGTGCCAGCAGTGACACGCTAGCGGGAGGGCCTTCCTACGAGCAGTACTTC.

The CDR3 protein is CASSYPNEPSPLRETQYF. In nucleotides, the CDR3 is TGTGCCAGCAGTTACCCCAACGAGCCTAGCCCTCTAAGGGAGACCCAGTACTTC. V is TRBV28 and J is TRBJ2-5; TRBD2 is a possible D gene (5 bases). CDR1 and CDR2 (germline): MDHEN, SYDVKM. V was trimmed by 4 bases and J by 5 bases, leaving 26 bases between them. This CDR3 comprises 18 residues. The full variable domain, its missing parts supplied by reference TRBV28 and TRBJ2-5, is DVKVTQSSRYLVKRTGEKVFLECVQDMDHENMFWYRQDPGLGLRLIYFSYDVKMKEKGDIPEGYSVSREKKERFSLILESASTNQTSMYLCASSYPNEPSPLRETQYFGPGTRLLVL.

V usage is TRBV5-1 and J usage is TRBJ2-1, with 10 bases matching TRBD2. The ends lost 8 bases at V and 1 base at J; junction bases unmatched: 3. The germline V gene has CDR1 SGHRS and CDR2 YFSETQ. The CDR3 has 14 amino acids. The chain's CDR3 is CASRTSGSYNEQFF. CDR3 sequence (DNA): TGCGCCAGTCGGACTAGCGGTTCCTACAATGAGCAGTTCTTC.

This clone was observed a few times. The rearrangement links TRBV10-3 to TRBJ1-1; 7 bases are a match to TRBD1. Germline V gene data show CDR1 as ENHRY and CDR2 as SYGVKD. V trimming: 5 bases; J trimming: 7 bases; junction bases outside the gene matches: 10. CDR3 length: 14 residues. This CDR3 reads CAISFTGEQDEAFF. In DNA, the CDR3 is TGTGCCATCAGTTTCACAGGGGAGCAGGATGAAGCTTTCTTT.

This chain connects TRBV4-3 to TRBJ2-2; possibly TRBD2 for D (6 bases). V was clipped by 4 bases and J by 0 bases, with 18 bases between them. CDR3 length equals 18 residues. The germline CDR1 and CDR2 sequences are LGHNA and YSLEER. CDR3 nucleotides: TGCGCCAGCAGCCTCCGTTTGCGGGCGGGGACGAACACCGGGGAGCTGTTTTTT. Its translation: CASSLRLRAGTNTGELFF.

The chain joins TRBV6-1 to TRBJ2-1, with TRBD2 matching 9 bases. The CDR3 length is 14 residues. Germline V CDR1 and CDR2: MNHNS, SASEGT. This CDR3 is CAAAQVAGVSEQFF. The CDR3 region has the DNA TGTGCAGCAGCTCAGGTAGCGGGAGTTAGTGAGCAGTTCTTC.

The chain links TRBV28 to TRBJ1-5; 8 bases agree with TRBD1. Germline lookup yields CDR1 MDHEN and CDR2 SYDVKM. Trimming removed 4 bases from V and 5 bases from J; junction bases left unmatched: 1. The CDR3 contains 13 residues. The CDR3 loop reads CASSWTGYQPQHF. In DNA, the CDR3 is TGTGCCAGCAGTTGGACAGGGTATCAGCCCCAGCATTTT.

This CDR3 is CASSLDGQGVETQYF. In DNA form, the CDR3 reads TGCGCCAGCAGCTTGGACGGCCAGGGGGTGGAGACCCAGTACTTC. The genes are TRBV5-1 and TRBJ2-5, with 7 bases aligning to TRBD1. The junction had 7 bases not matched to a gene; V was cut back by 0 bases and J by 5 bases. CDR3 length equals 15 residues. CDR1 is SGHRS, CDR2 YFSETQ, per germline.

The V call is TRBV7-2, the J call TRBJ1-1; D unclear. The ends were cut back, 1 base at V and 1 base at J, with 10 bases in the middle. The CDR3 has 15 residues. The germline CDR1 and CDR2 sequences are SGHTA and FQGNSA. CDR3 region: CASSLGLGGNTEAFF. In nucleotides, the CDR3 is TGTGCCAGCAGCTTAGGGTTAGGAGGGAACACTGAAGCTTTCTTT.

The chain couples TRBV6-5 to TRBJ1-6, with 7 positions matching TRBD1. Germline-derived CDR1 and CDR2 are MNHEY and SVGAGI. The CDR3 consists of 13 residues. The V gene end was trimmed by 0 bases and the J gene end by 10 bases; junction bases not matched to a gene: 0. The CDR3 nucleotides are TGTGCCAGCAGTTACTCGACAGGGTCACCCCTCCACTTT. Amino acid sequence: CASSYSTGSPLHF.

Here the CDR3 reads CASSRVAGVTDTQYF. The CDR3 region has the DNA TGTGCCAGCAGCAGAGTAGCGGGAGTTACAGATACGCAGTATTTT. The chain recombines TRBV5-6 with TRBJ2-3, with 9 bases lining up with TRBD2. Germline loops: CDR1 SGHDT, CDR2 YYEEEE. Germline trimming cut 4 bases from V and 3 bases from J; bases unmatched to any gene: 6. The CDR3 sequence is 15 residues long.

J is TRBJ1-2 and V is TRBV2, with D unclear. V was trimmed by 5 bases and J by 7 bases, leaving 11 bases between them. The CDR3 length is 12 residues. Germline V gene data show CDR1 as SNHLY and CDR2 as FYNNEI. CDR3 coding DNA: TGTGCCAGCAGTCCGTCTTTACTTGGCTACACCTTC. Protein: CASSPSLLGYTF.

The CDR3 reads CASSLEQSPYNSPLHF. Here the CDR3 DNA reads TGTGCCAGCAGTTTAGAACAGTCTCCGTATAATTCACCCCTCCACTTT. The rearrangement joins TRBV27 to TRBJ1-6; D gene uncertain. V gave up 2 bases and J gave up 4 bases, with 12 bases separating them. Germline V gene lookup returns CDR1 MNHEY and CDR2 SMNVEV (reference sequence). The CDR3 runs to 16 residues.

The chain carries TRBV5-1 and TRBJ1-4, with D uncertain. V lost 0 bases, J lost 8 bases, and 11 bases lay in between. The CDR3 contains 14 residues. CDR1 and CDR2 (germline): SGHRS, YFSETQ. The CDR3 is CASSLDGNGEKLFF. CDR3 nucleotides: TGCGCCAGCAGCTTGGACGGCAACGGGGAAAAACTGTTTTTT.

The V gene is TRBV2, the J gene TRBJ2-2; TRBD2 matches 8 bases. The CDR3 is made up of 17 amino acids. Germline loops: CDR1 SNHLY, CDR2 FYNNEI. V lost 1 base, J lost 4 bases, and 8 bases stayed unmatched. In DNA, the CDR3 is TGTGCCAGCAGTGAAGTCCCCTCCGGGGGGGGCACCGGGGAGCTGTTTTTT. Amino acids: CASSEVPSGGGTGELFF.

The rearrangement joins TRBV11-2 to TRBJ2-7; weak D call: TRBD2 (7 bases). The CDR3 is 15 residues long. V lost 6 bases to trimming and J lost 3 bases, with 18 bases between them. CDR1 SGHAT and CDR2 FQNNGV come from the germline V gene. In DNA form, the CDR3 reads TGTGCCAGCAGGGACCCACAGGGAGGGGTCTACGAGCAGTACTTC. Translated: CASRDPQGGVYEQYF.

The chain combines TRBV18 with TRBJ2-7; D might be TRBD1 (6 bases). Germline V gene sequence: CDR1 KGHSH, CDR2 LQKENI. The CDR3 contains 13 residues. V was pared by 3 bases and J by 5 bases, with 11 bases between. This CDR3 is CASSPLRDNEQYF. CDR3 bases: TGTGCCAGCTCACCGCTCCGGGACAACGAGCAGTACTTC.

The chain combines TRBV6-6 with TRBJ2-2, with 11 bases lining up with TRBD1. CDR1 and CDR2 (germline): MNHNY, SVGAGI (reference sequence). The CDR3 has 16 residues. Unmatched junction bases numbered 1, after V lost 0 bases and J lost 4 bases. CDR3 sequence (DNA): TGTGCCAGCAGTTACTCGGGGACAGGGGGCACCGGGGAGCTGTTTTTT. Translating it yields CASSYSGTGGTGELFF.

This clone was recorded a few times. This chain links TRBV28 with TRBJ2-7, with TRBD2 as a possible D gene (5 bases). CDR1 is MDHEN and CDR2 is SYDVKM in the germline V gene. This CDR3 region has 12 residues. Trimming left V 7 bases short and J 1 base short, with 8 bases between. This CDR3 reads CASKAASYEQYF. For the CDR3, the DNA is TGTGCCAGCAAAGCGGCATCCTACGAGCAGTACTTC.

The rearrangement uses TRBV7-9 and TRBJ2-7; TRBD1 is a possible D gene (6 bases). Looked up from germline, CDR1 is SEHNR and CDR2 is FQNEAQ (reference sequence). Trimming took off 3 bases at V and 2 bases at J, with 17 bases between the two ends. The CDR3 loop spans 16 amino acids. CDR3 bases: TGTGCCAGCAGCTTGGGGGCCCGACGGCGGCCCTACGAGCAGTACTTC. Its translation is CASSLGARRRPYEQYF.

CDR3 sequence reads: CASSPKSSGGSYEQYF. Here the CDR3 DNA reads TGTGCCAGCAGTCCCAAGAGTAGCGGGGGCTCCTACGAGCAGTACTTC. The chain employs TRBV6-6 and TRBJ2-7; 9 positions agree with TRBD2. Trimming at V came to 5 bases and at J to 0 bases, leaving 8 bases not matched to a gene. The CDR3 runs to 16 residues. Per germline, CDR1 MNHNY and CDR2 SVGAGI (reference sequence).

The chain is built from TRBV10-1 and TRBJ2-1; D is undetermined. The germline V gene encodes CDR1 WNHNN and CDR2 SYGVQD (reference sequence). Trimming took off 11 bases at V and 5 bases at J, with 19 bases between the two ends. The CDR3 length is 14 residues. The CDR3 loop is CASARQPLDNEQFF. The CDR3, as DNA: TGCGCCTCAGCTAGGCAGCCCCTTGACAATGAGCAGTTCTTC.

V and J are TRBV7-2 and TRBJ2-7, with D perhaps TRBD1 (5 bases). Germline V gene lookup returns CDR1 SGHTA and CDR2 FQGNSA. The V end lost 8 bases, the J end lost 2 bases, and 16 bases lay between the germline ends. The CDR3 contains 14 residues. DNA of the CDR3: TGTGCCAGCCAAATGGGGCCCTCGGCCTACGAGCAGTACTTC. Translated: CASQMGPSAYEQYF.

This sequence joins TRBV28 and TRBJ2-7, with D possibly matching TRBD2 (6 bases). Trimming left V 4 bases short and J 5 bases short, with 15 bases between. The CDR3 extends over 14 amino acids. Germline CDR1 reads MDHEN; CDR2 reads SYDVKM. DNA of the CDR3: TGTGCCAGCAGTTCTCCCGGGAGTGGCGACGAGCAGTACTTC. Encoded protein: CASSSPGSGDEQYF.

The V call is TRBV5-8, the J call TRBJ1-2, with D possibly TRBD1 on 5 matching bases. The CDR3 contains 15 residues. In germline, CDR1 is SGHTS, CDR2 YDEGEE. V lost 4 bases and J 2 bases, leaving 15 bases between the germline ends. This CDR3 reads CASSQQTVPNYGYTF. CDR3 bases: TGTGCCAGCAGCCAGCAGACAGTTCCCAACTATGGCTACACCTTC. The complete variable domain, with remaining parts taken from reference TRBV5-8 and TRBJ1-2, reads EAGVTQSPTHLIKTRGQQATLRCSPISGHTSVYWYQQALGLGLQFLLWYDEGEERNRGNFPPRFSGRQFPNYSSELNVNALELEDSALYLCASSQQTVPNYGYTFGSGTRLTVV.